Included here is one T cell receptor (beta chain) sequence, with context. Its target is not known. Primers: 60 Vbeta forward and 13 Jbeta reverse. The table came from immunoSEQ multiplex PCR; TCRdb's copy has only in-frame clones and leaves some out. Among 85,000 to 120,000 clones listed, less than 80% were seen once. The data were obtained in a study of cytomegalovirus exposure and HLA in healthy donors. Points from the study as a whole: Analysis was carried out at a later point, and it linked a missense DCLRE1C variant to TCR beta V- and J-gene trimming. Sequencing had likely introduced a cluster of highly shared sequence variants as an artifact. Most sequenced TCRs were rare (though some public TCRs occurred in many donors). TCR beta chains associated with HLA were, in a later analysis, more clonally expanded than equally common others.

There are 16 residues in the CDR3. Germline V gene sequence: CDR1 LNHNV, CDR2 YYDKDF (reference sequence). V was trimmed by 0 bases and J by 0 bases, leaving 11 bases between them. The source of this sequence is a man aged 60 to 69 in good health and CMV-seronegative. This chain joins TRBV15 and TRBJ1-2; D gene unclear. The sample comprised PBMCs. CDR3 sequence: CATSRDLEGTNYGYTF. The CDR3 DNA is TGTGCCACCAGCAGAGATCTCGAGGGTACTAACTATGGCTACACCTTC.